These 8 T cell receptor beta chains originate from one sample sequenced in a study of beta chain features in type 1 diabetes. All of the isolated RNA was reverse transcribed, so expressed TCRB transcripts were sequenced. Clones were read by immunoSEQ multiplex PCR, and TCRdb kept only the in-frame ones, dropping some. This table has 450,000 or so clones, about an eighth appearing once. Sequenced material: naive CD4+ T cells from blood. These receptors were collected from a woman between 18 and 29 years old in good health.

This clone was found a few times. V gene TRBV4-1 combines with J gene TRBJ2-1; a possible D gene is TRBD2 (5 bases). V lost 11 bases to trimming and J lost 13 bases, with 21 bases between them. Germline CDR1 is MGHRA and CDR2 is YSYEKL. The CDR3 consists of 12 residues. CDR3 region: CASGGWPHQQFF. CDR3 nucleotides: TGCGCCTCAGGAGGATGGCCGCACCAACAGTTCTTC.

The CDR3 DNA reads TGTGCCAGCAGCTTACCCGGAACAAACTCCTACAATGAGCAGTTCTTC. Translation: CASSLPGTNSYNEQFF. The chain joins TRBV7-9 to TRBJ2-1, with D unclear. Germline V lookup: CDR1 SEHNR, CDR2 FQNEAQ (reference sequence). V lost 2 bases, J lost 0 bases, and 11 bases lay in between. This CDR3 spans 16 amino acids. Filled out from reference TRBV7-9 and TRBJ2-1, the complete variable domain reads DTGVSQNPRHKITKRGQNVTFRCDPISEHNRLYWYRQTLGQGPEFLTYFQNEAQLEKSRLLSDRFSAERPKGSFSTLEIQRTEQGDSAMYLCASSLPGTNSYNEQFFGPGTRLTVL.

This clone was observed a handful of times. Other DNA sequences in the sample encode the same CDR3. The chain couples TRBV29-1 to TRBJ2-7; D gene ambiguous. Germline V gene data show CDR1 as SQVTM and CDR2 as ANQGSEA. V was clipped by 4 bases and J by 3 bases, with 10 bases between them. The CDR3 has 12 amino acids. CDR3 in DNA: TGCAGCGTTGGTCGCAGTCACTACGAGCAGTACTTC. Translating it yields CSVGRSHYEQYF.

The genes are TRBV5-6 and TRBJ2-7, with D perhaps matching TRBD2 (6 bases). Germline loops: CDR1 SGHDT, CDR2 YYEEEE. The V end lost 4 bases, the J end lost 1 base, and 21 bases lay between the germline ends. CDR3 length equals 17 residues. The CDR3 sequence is CASSPRGLSKRSYEQYF. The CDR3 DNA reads TGTGCCAGCAGCCCCCGGGGACTCAGTAAGAGGTCCTACGAGCAGTACTTC.

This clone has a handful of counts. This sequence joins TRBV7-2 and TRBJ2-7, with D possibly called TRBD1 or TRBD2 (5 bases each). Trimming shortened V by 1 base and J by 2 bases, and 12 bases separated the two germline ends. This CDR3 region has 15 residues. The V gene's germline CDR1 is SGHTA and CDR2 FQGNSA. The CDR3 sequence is CASSLDGAGPYEQYV. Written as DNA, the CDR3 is TGTGCCAGCAGCTTAGACGGGGCAGGGCCCTACGAGCAGTACGTC.

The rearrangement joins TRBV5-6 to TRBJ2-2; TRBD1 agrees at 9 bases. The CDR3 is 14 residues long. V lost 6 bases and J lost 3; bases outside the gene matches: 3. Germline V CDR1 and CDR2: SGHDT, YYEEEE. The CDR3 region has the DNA TGTGCCAGCACCCGACAGGGGGACACCGGGGAGCTGTTTTTT. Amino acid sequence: CASTRQGDTGELFF.

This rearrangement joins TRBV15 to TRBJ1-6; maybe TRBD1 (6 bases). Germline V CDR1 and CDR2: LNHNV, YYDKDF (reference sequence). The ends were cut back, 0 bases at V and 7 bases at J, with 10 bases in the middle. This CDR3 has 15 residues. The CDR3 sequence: CATSRDEQGNSPLHF. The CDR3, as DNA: TGTGCCACCAGCAGAGACGAGCAGGGGAATTCACCCCTCCACTTT.

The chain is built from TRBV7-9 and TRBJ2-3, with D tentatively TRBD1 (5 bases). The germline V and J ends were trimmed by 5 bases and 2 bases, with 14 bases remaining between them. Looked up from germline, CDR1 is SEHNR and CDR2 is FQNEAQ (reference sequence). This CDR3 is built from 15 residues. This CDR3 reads CASSLRQTATDTQYF. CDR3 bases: TGTGCCAGCAGCCTGCGACAGACAGCCACAGATACGCAGTATTTT.